The 21 T cell receptor beta chains given below trace back to one sample, sequenced in a study of shared T cell receptors in the human thymus. Assay used: immunoSEQ multiplex PCR; TCRdb lists only in-frame clones, some missing. This sample has 600,000 or so clones, with around 87% found just once. The same sample was also used in a study of human thymus T cells.

The sequencing sample was made of thymocytes. These receptors came from a boy in the first two years of life with a congenital heart defect.

This chain uses TRBV13 with TRBJ2-4; 12 nucleotides line up with TRBD2. Germline V gene lookup returns CDR1 PRHDT and CDR2 FYEKMQ (reference sequence). J was trimmed by 3 bases and V by 5 bases; bases with no gene match: 8. The CDR3 length is 17 residues. CDR3 region: CASSTGLAGMGKNIQYF. The CDR3 DNA is TGTGCCAGCAGCACCGGACTAGCGGGAATGGGCAAAAACATTCAGTACTTC.

This clone was seen once. The rearrangement uses TRBV6-6 and TRBJ1-1, with 7 bases lining up with TRBD1. CDR1 and CDR2 from the germline V gene are MNHNY and SVGAGI (reference sequence). The CDR3 extends over 15 amino acids. J was trimmed by 1 base and V by 4 bases; bases with no gene match: 6. CDR3: CASSSDRVTNTEAFF. The CDR3 DNA reads as TGTGCCAGCAGTTCCGACAGGGTCACGAACACTGAAGCTTTCTTT.

The V call is TRBV30, the J call TRBJ2-7; tentatively, D is TRBD1 (5 bases). V lost 3 bases, J lost 4 bases, and 16 bases lay in between. The V gene's germline CDR1 is GTSNPN and CDR2 SVGIG (reference sequence). The CDR3 extends over 14 amino acids. The CDR3 sequence is CAWRQGNLGYEQYF. Here the CDR3 DNA reads TGTGCCTGGAGGCAGGGAAATCTAGGTTACGAGCAGTACTTC.

J is TRBJ1-5 and V is TRBV28, with 8 nucleotides matching TRBD1. The CDR3 has 20 amino acids. Germline CDR1 is MDHEN and CDR2 is SYDVKM. V was clipped by 5 bases and J by 1 base; unmatched bases: 19. The CDR3 is CASSLGGGTGWPASNQPQHF. The CDR3 DNA sequence: TGTGCCAGCAGTCTAGGTGGGGGGACAGGATGGCCTGCGAGCAATCAGCCCCAGCATTTT.

V usage is TRBV10-3 and J usage is TRBJ1-2; weak D call: TRBD1 (5 bases). Germline assignment: CDR1 ENHRY and CDR2 SYGVKD. The germline V and J ends were trimmed by 2 bases and 7 bases, with 23 bases remaining between them. This CDR3 region has 17 residues. CDR3 DNA sequence: TGTGCCATCAGTGAGACACGATCCTTCAGGCCGGGGGGTGGCTACACCTTC. Amino acid sequence: CAISETRSFRPGGGYTF.

The V and J genes are TRBV28 and TRBJ1-6; TRBD1 matches 8 bases. J gave up 7 bases and V 4 bases, and 6 bases lay outside the gene matches. CDR1 and CDR2 (germline): MDHEN, SYDVKM. The CDR3 contains 15 residues. DNA of the CDR3: TGTGCCAGCAGTTCCAGGGGGCCTGGGAATTCACCCCTCCACTTT. Amino acid sequence: CASSSRGPGNSPLHF.

The gene calls are TRBV7-3 and TRBJ2-2, with TRBD2 identical over 7 bases. Germline V gene data show CDR1 as SGHTA and CDR2 as FQGTGA. This CDR3 contains 16 residues. The V and J ends lost 5 bases and 5 bases, in that order; junction bases with no gene match: 11. The CDR3 here is CASSPLAIETTGELFF. DNA for the CDR3: TGTGCCAGCAGCCCACTAGCGATAGAGACAACCGGGGAGCTGTTTTTT. Looking up the rest from reference TRBV7-3 and TRBJ2-2 gives the full variable domain: GAGVSQTPSNKVTEKGKYVELRCDPISGHTALYWYRQSLGQGPEFLIYFQGTGAADDSGLPNDRFFAVRPEGSVSTLKIQRTERGDSAVYLCASSPLAIETTGELFFGEGSRLTVL.

The J gene is TRBJ1-1, the V gene TRBV10-3, with D perhaps TRBD1 (6 bases). CDR3 length: 14 amino acids. Germline lookup yields CDR1 ENHRY and CDR2 SYGVKD. With 4 bases removed from V and 4 bases from J, the gap between germline ends came to 13 bases. The CDR3 bases are TGTGCCATCAGTGCCAAAACAGGGACCACTGAAGCTTTCTTT. Protein product: CAISAKTGTTEAFF.

This chain uses TRBV14 with TRBJ1-3, with D possibly being TRBD1 (6 bases). Trimming shortened V by 4 bases and J by 0 bases, and 13 bases separated the two germline ends. CDR1 and CDR2 from the germline V gene are SGHDN and FVKESK. CDR3 size: 16 residues. In DNA, the CDR3 is TGTGCCAGCAGCCGATTCAAACAGGGCTCTGGAAACACCATATATTTT. Translated, it gives CASSRFKQGSGNTIYF. Looking up the rest from reference TRBV14 and TRBJ1-3 gives the full variable domain: EAGVTQFPSHSVIEKGQTVTLRCDPISGHDNLYWYRRVMGKEIKFLLHFVKESKQDESGMPNNRFLAERTGGTYSTLKVQPAELEDSGVYFCASSRFKQGSGNTIYFGEGSWLTVV.

This clone was picked up one time. J is TRBJ1-2 and V is TRBV4-3; 7 nucleotides align to TRBD1. The germline CDR1 and CDR2 sequences are LGHNA and YSLEER. The CDR3 spans 16 residues. V trimming: 2 bases; J trimming: 3 bases; junction bases outside the gene matches: 9. Here the CDR3 reads CASSQTTRQGYYGYTF. CDR3 bases: TGCGCCAGCAGCCAAACCACCCGACAGGGCTACTATGGCTACACCTTC.

The genes are TRBV29-1 and TRBJ2-6; D remains ambiguous. The germline CDR1 and CDR2 sequences are SQVTM and ANQGSEA. The CDR3 extends over 15 amino acids. Trimming removed 1 base from V and 0 bases from J, with 7 bases in between. Here the CDR3 reads CSVEGPDSGANVLTF. For the CDR3, the DNA is TGCAGCGTTGAAGGTCCAGACTCTGGGGCCAACGTCCTGACTTTC.

The chain is built from TRBV5-5 and TRBJ2-7, with D maybe TRBD2 (6 bases). Germline V CDR1 and CDR2: SGHKS, YYEKEE (reference sequence). The CDR3 has 17 amino acids. The germline V and J ends were trimmed by 4 bases and 2 bases, with 22 bases remaining between them. In DNA, the CDR3 is TGTGCCAGCAGCCGAGACGCGGCGGACTATTCCACCTACGAGCAGTACTTC. Protein product: CASSRDAADYSTYEQYF.

This clone was found once. The chain recombines TRBV28 with TRBJ2-2, with D possibly being TRBD1 (6 bases). V dropped 5 bases and J dropped 4 bases, with 17 bases sitting between them. The CDR3 length is 16 residues. From germline, CDR1 is MDHEN and CDR2 SYDVKM. CDR3 sequence (DNA): TGTGCCAGCAGTATCACGGGACACCCTTTCACCGGGGAGCTGTTTTTT. It is translated as CASSITGHPFTGELFF.

The genes are TRBV7-9 and TRBJ2-5; D is perhaps TRBD2 (5 bases). The CDR3 has 18 residues. Deletions cut 4 bases from V and 4 bases from J, with 25 bases between. CDR1 is SEHNR, CDR2 FQNEAQ, per germline (reference sequence). CDR3 sequence (DNA): TGTGCCAGCAGCTGGCGTTGTGGTCTAGCAAAAAGGATAGAGACCCAGTACTTC. Residues: CASSWRCGLAKRIETQYF.

The chain recombines TRBV21-1 with TRBJ2-7; the D segment call TRBD2 is taken from the table without a DNA check. TRBV21-1 is a documented pseudogene. The CDR3 extends over 16 amino acids. The CDR3 region is CASSKAPEGGLYEQYF. In DNA, the CDR3 is TGTGCCAGCAGCAAAGCGCCGGAGGGTGGTCTGTACGAGCAGTACTTC.

V usage is TRBV6-1 and J usage is TRBJ2-7; possibly TRBD2 for D (7 bases). The germline V gene encodes CDR1 MNHNS and CDR2 SASEGT. Trimming stripped 1 base from V and 3 bases from J, with 16 bases between. The CDR3 is 16 residues long. CDR3 amino acids: CASSEVGGPSYYEQYF. The CDR3 DNA reads as TGTGCCAGCAGTGAAGTCGGGGGGCCCTCCTACTACGAGCAGTACTTC.

The chain uses TRBV6-5 and TRBJ1-1; D is uncertain. Looked up from germline, CDR1 is MNHEY and CDR2 is SVGAGI. V lost 0 bases and J 0 bases, leaving 5 bases between the germline ends. The CDR3 covers 14 residues. CDR3: CASSYSLMNTEAFF. Here the CDR3 DNA reads TGTGCCAGCAGTTACTCACTAATGAACACTGAAGCTTTCTTT.

The genes are TRBV7-2 and TRBJ2-5, with D possibly TRBD2 on 5 matching bases. The CDR3 is made up of 14 amino acids. Germline CDR1 reads SGHTA; CDR2 reads FQGNSA. V was cut by 3 bases and J by 4 bases, with 12 bases left in between. The CDR3 sequence: CASSFGESGETQYF. In DNA form, the CDR3 reads TGTGCCAGCAGCTTCGGGGAGAGTGGAGAGACCCAGTACTTC. Based on the CDR3 plus reference TRBV7-2 and TRBJ2-5, the full variable domain is GAGVSQSPSNKVTEKGKDVELRCDPISGHTALYWYRQSLGQGLEFLIYFQGNSAPDKSGLPSDRFSAERTGGSVSTLTIQRTQQEDSAVYLCASSFGESGETQYFGPGTRLLVL.

Concerning this clone: In the same sample, other DNA sequences code for this CDR3. The chain employs TRBV29-1 and TRBJ1-1; the D is unclear. CDR1 SQVTM and CDR2 ANQGSEA come from the germline V gene. CDR3 length equals 13 residues. Trimming cost V 3 bases and J 2 bases, with 10 bases left between them. This chain's CDR3 is CSVEWGGNTEAFF. The CDR3 DNA is TGCAGCGTTGAGTGGGGAGGAAACACTGAAGCTTTCTTT.

The chain links TRBV6-1 to TRBJ2-1, with 9 bases identical to TRBD1. The CDR3 has 12 residues. Germline CDR1 MNHNS, CDR2 SASEGT. With 5 bases clipped from V and 13 bases from J, the junction kept 6 bases outside the gene matches. The CDR3 sequence is CASSNRGPVQFF. The CDR3 coding sequence is TGTGCCAGCAGTAACAGGGGGCCGGTACAGTTCTTC.

The chain recombines TRBV18 with TRBJ2-3; D is possibly TRBD2 (5 bases). Germline CDR1 KGHSH, CDR2 LQKENI. There are 16 residues in the CDR3. The V and J ends lost 0 bases and 5 bases respectively, with 15 bases between them. The CDR3 region has the DNA TGTGCCAGCTCACCACCCTTGGGAGAGAAGGTAGATACGCAGTATTTT. The encoded protein is CASSPPLGEKVDTQYF.